This T cell receptor (beta chain) was recorded in a study of tumor and adjacent non-tumor tissue in lung cancer. Study details: The cohort had 12 to 13 adenocarcinoma, a couple of squamous cell and 1 small cell patients. Samples averaged roughly 4 million productive TCRbeta reads each. Findings and caveats of the study: Tumor tissue had significantly higher TCR diversity than normal lung. Top 100 clones took a larger repertoire share in normal lung.

Germline CDR1 and CDR2: SGHAT and FQNNGV. Trimming took off 8 bases at V and 4 bases at J, with 17 bases between the two ends. This CDR3 is 15 amino acids long. Note on this clonotype: Its antigen is not known.

Three rounds of nested PCR, following a modified ARM-PCR protocol, produced the TCRbeta library. TCRdb called the multiplex PCR reads again in MiXCR, with one record for every CDR3 protein. This table holds 100,000 to 120,000 distinct CDR3 sequences, 75% to 90% found once. No cell sorting was done before RNA was extracted from the tissue. The sequenced material came from lung tumor tissue. The chain recombines TRBV11-2 with TRBJ1-4, with D perhaps TRBD1 (6 bases). The receptor was derived from a man in his 70s with non-small cell lung cancer. For the CDR3, the DNA is TGTGCCAGCGGCAGGTGTGGGACAAGTAATGAAAAACTGTTTTTT. The encoded protein is CASGRCGTSNEKLFF.